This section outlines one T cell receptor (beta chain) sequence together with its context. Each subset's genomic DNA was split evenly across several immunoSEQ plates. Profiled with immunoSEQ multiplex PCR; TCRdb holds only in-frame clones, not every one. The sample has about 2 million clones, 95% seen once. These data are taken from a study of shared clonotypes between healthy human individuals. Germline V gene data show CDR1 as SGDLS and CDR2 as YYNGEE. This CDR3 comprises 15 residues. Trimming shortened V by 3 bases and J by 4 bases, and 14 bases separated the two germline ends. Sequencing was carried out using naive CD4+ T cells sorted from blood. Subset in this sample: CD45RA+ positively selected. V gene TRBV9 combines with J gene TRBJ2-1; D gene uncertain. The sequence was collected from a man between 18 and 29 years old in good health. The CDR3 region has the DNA TGTGCCAGCAGCGCGACGGAGTCCAATTACAATGAGCAGTTCTTC. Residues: CASSATESNYNEQFF.